The clone carrying this T cell receptor (beta chain) was counted once. Thawed, overnight-rested PBMC were stained with GMM-loaded CD1B tetramer, viability dye and anti-CD3, then sorted. CD1B tetramers were loaded with Rhodococcus equi-derived C32 glucose monomycolate. This sample is part of a study of T cells in tuberculosis. V lost 1 base, J lost 4 bases, and 28 bases stayed unmatched. In germline, CDR1 is LGHNA, CDR2 YNFKEQ. This CDR3 has 24 amino acids. TCRdb's copy holds only in-frame clones and misses some; the assay was immunoSEQ multiplex PCR. This table holds about 58,000 clones, over 75% found once.

The clonotype was recovered from an adult woman with latent tuberculosis. V usage is TRBV4-2 and J usage is TRBJ2-3; TRBD2 matches 11 bases. Material for sequencing was CD1b-GMM tetramer-negative cells sorted from PBMCs. The CDR3 DNA follows: TGTGCCAGCAGCCAAGGCCCGGGACAGGGTGGGGCCACTAGCGGGAGAGGTGTCGCAGATACGCAGTATTTT. This gives the protein CASSQGPGQGGATSGRGVADTQYF.